One sample yielded the 29 T cell receptor beta chains listed below, sequenced in a study of Graves' ophthalmopathy and Graves' hyperthyroidism. Transcripts of RNA were the source for amplifying TCR beta CDR3 regions. Investigators did first-round RT-PCR with HTBI primers, then second-round multiplex PCR. TCRdb re-called the multiplex PCR reads through MiXCR, storing one row per CDR3 protein. The sample records around 1,000,000 distinct CDR3 sequences, about 36% being singletons. Sequences were obtained from peripheral blood or thyroid tissue (not recorded which). Every receptor here comes from an adult man with Graves' hyperthyroidism.

V and J are TRBV10-1 and TRBJ1-5; 8 bases are shared with TRBD1. Germline V gives CDR1 WNHNN, CDR2 SYGVQD (reference sequence). The CDR3 covers 14 residues. Trimming removed 2 bases from V and 14 bases from J; junction bases left unmatched: 11. CDR3 bases: TGCGCCAGCAGTGAGGGAGGACAGGGAATTCCCGAGCATTTT. Encoded protein: CASSEGGQGIPEHF.

This clonotype was counted only a few times. The CDR3 DNA sequence: TGTGCCAGCAGCTTATCCTCACTAGCGGACAAGTACGAGCAGTACTTC. Translating gives CASSLSSLADKYEQYF. This rearrangement joins TRBV7-2 to TRBJ2-7, with TRBD2 matching 8 bases. After removal of 2 bases from V and 4 bases from J, the junction contained 10 bases not matched to a gene. The CDR3 contains 16 residues. Germline values: CDR1 SGHTA, CDR2 FQGNSA.

This clonotype was seen repeatedly, ten times or more. The chain couples TRBV7-2 to TRBJ2-7; 9 bases are a match to TRBD1. Germline V gene sequence: CDR1 SGHTA, CDR2 FQGNSA. Unmatched junction bases numbered 4, after V lost 5 bases and J lost 2 bases. The CDR3 sequence is 14 residues long. CDR3 sequence: CASSLRDRAYEQYF. Here the CDR3 DNA reads TGTGCCAGCAGCCTTCGGGACAGGGCCTACGAGCAGTACTTC.

This clonotype was observed at least ten times. The V and J genes are TRBV2 and TRBJ2-7; 8 positions match TRBD2. The CDR3 is 14 amino acids. CDR1 is SNHLY and CDR2 is FYNNEI in the germline V gene. Trimming cost V 4 bases and J 7 bases; bases outside gene matches: 9. The DNA of the CDR3 is TGTGCCAGCAGTGCGACTCCGGGACTAGAAGAGCAGTACTTC. It specifies CASSATPGLEEQYF.

The chain carries TRBV7-6 and TRBJ1-1; possibly TRBD1 for D (5 bases). CDR1 is SGHVS and CDR2 is FNYEAQ in the germline V gene. There are 14 residues in the CDR3. V gave up 8 bases and J gave up 1 base, with 14 bases separating them. The CDR3 DNA reads as TGTGCCAGCGGCCCGGGTACAGGGAACACTGAAGCTTTCTTT. It is translated as CASGPGTGNTEAFF.

This clonotype was detected ten times or more. The chain links TRBV5-1 to TRBJ2-5; TRBD1 matches 10 bases. The CDR3 loop spans 13 amino acids. Germline V gene data show CDR1 as SGHRS and CDR2 as YFSETQ. V lost 6 bases and J lost 5; bases outside the gene matches: 4. Written as DNA, the CDR3 is TGCGCCAGCACGGGACAGGGGTGGGAGACCCAGTACTTC. As protein: CASTGQGWETQYF.

The chain employs TRBV30 and TRBJ1-1, with D unclear. Germline CDR1 GTSNPN, CDR2 SVGIG (reference sequence). This CDR3 spans 13 amino acids. The V end lost 2 bases, the J end lost 2 bases, and 9 bases lay between the germline ends. In DNA form, the CDR3 reads TGTGCCTGGAGTCCCGACTCAAACACTGAAGCTTTCTTT. Its protein product is CAWSPDSNTEAFF.

This clonotype appeared many times. The chain recombines TRBV5-1 with TRBJ2-5; D may be TRBD1 (5 bases). Germline lookup yields CDR1 SGHRS and CDR2 YFSETQ. There are 13 residues in the CDR3. The V end was cut by 4 bases, the J end by 5 bases, with 12 bases between. CDR3 coding DNA: TGCGCCAGCAGCGAGCAGGGTTACGAGACCCAGTACTTC. Translated: CASSEQGYETQYF.

V usage is TRBV19 and J usage is TRBJ1-5; weak D call: TRBD1 (6 bases). Germline lookup yields CDR1 LNHDA and CDR2 SQIVND (reference sequence). CDR3 size: 14 residues. V was clipped by 10 bases and J by 3 bases, with 16 bases between them. This chain's CDR3 is CATRATGHNQPQHF. For the CDR3, the DNA is TGTGCCACAAGGGCAACAGGGCACAATCAGCCCCAGCATTTT.

A few counts support this clonotype. V and J are TRBV4-3 and TRBJ2-7; D unclear. The germline V gene encodes CDR1 LGHNA and CDR2 YSLEER. The ends were cut back, 3 bases at V and 0 bases at J, with 12 bases in the middle. The CDR3 loop spans 15 amino acids. The CDR3 sequence: CASSQSGDNSYEQYF. CDR3 DNA: TGCGCCAGCAGCCAGTCCGGTGACAACTCCTACGAGCAGTACTTC.

Ten or more counts support this clonotype. The V call is TRBV12-3 or TRBV12-4, the J call TRBJ1-2, with 10 bases fitting TRBD1. The CDR3 length is 13 residues. Unmatched junction bases numbered 2, after V lost 6 bases and J lost 4 bases. CDR3 in amino acids: CASSRTGGYGYTF. The CDR3 region has the DNA TGTGCCAGCAGCCGGACAGGGGGCTATGGCTACACCTTC.

This clonotype was observed many times. The chain uses TRBV12-3 or TRBV12-4 and TRBJ1-4; no reliable D call. With 2 bases removed from V and 10 bases from J, the gap between germline ends came to 5 bases. CDR3 length: 11 residues. The CDR3 sequence: CASSLNVKLFF. CDR3 nucleotide sequence: TGTGCCAGCAGTTTAAACGTAAAACTGTTTTTT.

On this clonotype: One base away lies a much larger clone, so this may be a sequencing read error. This rearrangement joins TRBV7-8 to TRBJ2-5; TRBD1 aligns across 10 bases. From germline, CDR1 is SGHVS and CDR2 FQNEAQ. This CDR3 contains 16 residues. The CDR3 spells CASSLAVTGGWETRYF. CDR3 sequence (DNA): TGTGCCAGCAGTTTAGCGGTGACAGGGGGCTGGGAGACCCGGTACTTC.

This clonotype has at least ten counts. The rearrangement links TRBV14 to TRBJ1-2; 7 bases fit TRBD1. V trimming: 5 bases; J trimming: 6 bases; junction bases outside the gene matches: 15. Germline V gives CDR1 SGHDN, CDR2 FVKESK. The CDR3 has 16 amino acids. The chain's CDR3 is CASSSLTGTSKHGYTF. The CDR3 bases are TGTGCCAGCAGCAGCCTGACAGGGACATCTAAGCATGGCTACACCTTC. The full variable domain, completed using reference TRBV14 and TRBJ1-2, is EAGVTQFPSHSVIEKGQTVTLRCDPISGHDNLYWYRRVMGKEIKFLLHFVKESKQDESGMPNNRFLAERTGGTYSTLKVQPAELEDSGVYFCASSSLTGTSKHGYTFGSGTRLTVV.

This clonotype was recorded at least ten times. The chain carries TRBV20-1 and TRBJ1-2; D not certain. Trimming took off 0 bases at V and 8 bases at J, with 13 bases between the two ends. This CDR3 is built from 13 residues. Germline V gene data show CDR1 as DFQATT and CDR2 as SNEGSKA (reference sequence). In DNA form, the CDR3 reads TGCAGTGCTAGAGATCTGGACGCCAACGGCTACACCTTC. Translated: CSARDLDANGYTF.

V usage is TRBV20-1 and J usage is TRBJ1-5; D perhaps matches TRBD1 (5 bases). Germline-derived CDR1 and CDR2 are DFQATT and SNEGSKA (reference sequence). The ends were cut back, 8 bases at V and 4 bases at J, with 15 bases in the middle. The CDR3 has 13 residues. The CDR3 region has the DNA TGCAGTAGCTTCCGCAGGGATAATCAGCCCCAGCATTTT. It codes for CSSFRRDNQPQHF.

This clonotype appeared many times. The V call is TRBV7-9, the J call TRBJ2-5, with TRBD1 as a possible D gene (6 bases). Per germline, CDR1 SEHNR and CDR2 FQNEAQ (reference sequence). V was pared by 5 bases and J by 0 bases, with 10 bases between. CDR3 length: 14 residues. DNA for the CDR3: TGTGCCAGCAGCCGACAGGATAACCAAGAGACCCAGTACTTC. Translating gives CASSRQDNQETQYF.

This clonotype appeared many times. V and J are TRBV5-1 and TRBJ2-7, with TRBD2 matching 8 bases. The CDR3 sequence is 15 residues long. Germline V gives CDR1 SGHRS, CDR2 YFSETQ. V gave up 4 bases and J gave up 4 bases; unmatched junction bases: 10. In nucleotides, the CDR3 is TGCGCCAGCAGCCAAGAAGGACTAGCAGATTACGAGCAGTACTTC. It translates to CASSQEGLADYEQYF.

In its sample, this clonotype was seen many times. The chain is built from TRBV24-1 and TRBJ1-5, with D perhaps matching TRBD1 (5 bases). CDR1 and CDR2 (germline): KGHDR, SFDVKD. V lost 6 bases to trimming and J lost 2 bases, with 10 bases between them. The CDR3 sequence is 14 residues long. CDR3 DNA: TGTGCCACCAGTCCCGGGACGGGCAATCAGCCCCAGCATTTT. The encoded protein is CATSPGTGNQPQHF.

V gene TRBV20-1 combines with J gene TRBJ2-5, with 9 bases lining up with TRBD2. The J call may be in error: the DNA end matches TRBJ2-1 better. CDR3 length: 17 amino acids. Germline lookup yields CDR1 DFQATT and CDR2 SNEGSKA (reference sequence). For the CDR3, the DNA is TGCAGTGCTGATGACGGCCTACAAACGGGACTAGCCAATGAGCAGTTCTTC. As protein: CSADDGLQTGLANEQFF.

This clonotype was counted ten times or more. This rearrangement joins TRBV2 to TRBJ2-6; 7 nucleotides align to TRBD1. Trimming cost V 3 bases and J 0 bases; bases outside gene matches: 5. The length of the CDR3 is 17 residues. Looked up from germline, CDR1 is SNHLY and CDR2 is FYNNEI. CDR3: CASSDRDRSSGANVLTF. The CDR3 DNA follows: TGTGCCAGCAGTGACCGGGACAGAAGCTCTGGGGCCAACGTCCTGACTTTC.

The chain uses TRBV7-8 and TRBJ1-6; D is unresolved. This CDR3 comprises 14 residues. Trimming stripped 4 bases from V and 16 bases from J, with 20 bases between. Germline lookup yields CDR1 SGHVS and CDR2 FQNEAQ. Here the CDR3 DNA reads TGTGCCAGCAGCTCTGATAGGACCGGGCAGTTTCTCCACTTT. It is translated as CASSSDRTGQFLHF.

This clonotype has ten or more counts. This chain connects TRBV3-1 to TRBJ2-5; no definite D call. The germline V and J ends were trimmed by 4 bases and 3 bases, with 9 bases remaining between them. CDR3 length equals 13 residues. The germline V gene has CDR1 LGHDT and CDR2 YNNKEL (reference sequence). In DNA form, the CDR3 reads TGTGCCAGCAGCCGGCGGAGAGAAGAGACCCAGTACTTC. Protein product: CASSRRREETQYF.

In regard to this clonotype: A read error may be the cause here, since a much bigger clone is one base away. The rearrangement links TRBV2 to TRBJ1-2, with D unclear. V lost 8 bases, J lost 8 bases, and 21 bases lay in between. This CDR3 has 14 residues. Germline-derived CDR1 and CDR2 are SNHLY and FYNNEI. For the CDR3, the DNA is TGTGCCAGCGGAAGAACAACCAAAGGCGACGGCTACACCTTC. This translates into CASGRTTKGDGYTF. Combining the CDR3 with reference TRBV2 and TRBJ1-2 gives the whole variable domain EPEVTQTPSHQVTQMGQEVILRCVPISNHLYFYWYRQILGQKVEFLVSFYNNEISEKSEIFDDQFSVERPDGSNFTLKIRSTKLEDSAMYFCASGRTTKGDGYTFGSGTRLTVV.

The genes are TRBV11-2 and TRBJ2-7, with 8 bases matching TRBD2. This CDR3 comprises 19 residues. Germline-derived CDR1 and CDR2 are SGHAT and FQNNGV. V dropped 0 bases and J dropped 0; count of bases not matched to a gene: 13. The CDR3 is CASSLDHHIQRGSSYEQYF. In nucleotides, the CDR3 is TGTGCCAGCAGCTTAGACCACCATATTCAGCGGGGGAGCTCCTACGAGCAGTACTTC.

This clonotype was observed at least ten times. CDR3 bases: TGTGCCAGCAGCTTTGCCGGGACAGGGAAGAACACTGAAGCTTTCTTT. This codes for CASSFAGTGKNTEAFF. The chain employs TRBV7-9 and TRBJ1-1; 9 bases align to TRBD1. The CDR3 consists of 16 residues. Germline lookup yields CDR1 SEHNR and CDR2 FQNEAQ (reference sequence). V was clipped by 3 bases and J by 1 base; unmatched bases: 6. Based on the CDR3 plus reference TRBV7-9 and TRBJ1-1, the full variable domain is DTGVSQNPRHKITKRGQNVTFRCDPISEHNRLYWYRQTLGQGPEFLTYFQNEAQLEKSRLLSDRFSAERPKGSFSTLEIQRTEQGDSAMYLCASSFAGTGKNTEAFFGQGTRLTVV.

This clonotype was detected a few times. J is TRBJ2-7 and V is TRBV12-3 or TRBV12-4; TRBD2 aligns across 8 bases. V trimming: 7 bases; J trimming: 7 bases; junction bases outside the gene matches: 9. The CDR3 has 13 residues. CDR3 residues: CASNPSGGREQYF. Here the CDR3 DNA reads TGTGCCAGCAACCCATCGGGGGGGCGGGAGCAGTACTTC.

The CDR3 spells CASTLKGGVKVPNTEAFF. CDR3 coding DNA: TGTGCCAGCACCCTAAAGGGGGGGGTGAAGGTTCCGAACACTGAAGCTTTCTTT. V gene TRBV6-5 combines with J gene TRBJ1-1, with D possibly being TRBD1 (6 bases). The length of the CDR3 is 18 residues. Trimming took off 7 bases at V and 1 base at J, with 25 bases between the two ends. Germline loops: CDR1 MNHEY, CDR2 SVGAGI.

The chain uses TRBV5-1 and TRBJ2-6; 10 positions match TRBD1. The CDR3 is 18 residues long. V was clipped by 4 bases and J by 2 bases; unmatched bases: 9. Germline assignment: CDR1 SGHRS and CDR2 YFSETQ. The CDR3 spells CASSETGDRGAGANVLTF. CDR3 nucleotides: TGCGCCAGCAGCGAGACCGGGGACAGGGGTGCTGGGGCCAACGTCCTGACTTTC.